A single TCR beta chain is shown here with its context. Its cognate antigen is unknown. This specimen belongs to a study of shared clonotypes between healthy human individuals. It was around 220 ng DNA, about 30,000 T cell genomes, that sorted-subset replicate PCRs used. Profiling relied on immunoSEQ multiplex PCR, and the TCRdb table lists in-frame clones only, not all of them. The table shows approximately 2,000,000 clones, with around 93% occurring only once. From germline, CDR1 is LNHDA and CDR2 SQIVND (reference sequence). V lost 7 bases to trimming and J lost 3 bases; unmatched junction nucleotides: 12. CDR3 size: 18 residues. Positive CCR7 selection of CD45RO-negative cells yielded the naive CD8 cells, and terminally differentiated effector memory CD45RA+ cells were excluded. General study points: Blood was the sole source, and tissue repertoires probably differ.

The sequence was obtained from a man younger than 30 in good health. Some clones in this sample may be carry-over from other donors' samples. The chain has TRBV19 and TRBJ2-1, with 13 bases aligning to TRBD2. Sequenced material: naive CD8+ T cells from PBMCs. CDR3 DNA: TGTGCCAGTATGGGGACTAGCGGGATTGCTAGGTACTACAATGAGCAGTTCTTC. Amino acids: CASMGTSGIARYYNEQFF.